The clone carrying this T cell receptor (beta chain) has only one observation. Its antigen is unknown. Investigators isolated RNA and reverse transcribed it into cDNA to act as the sequencing template. The data were produced by immunoSEQ multiplex PCR, yet TCRdb's version contains in-frame clones alone and is incomplete. The sample has 110,000 to 150,000 clones, roughly 54% seen once. The CDR3 is 15 amino acids. V gave up 0 bases and J gave up 0 bases, with 7 bases separating them. CDR1 and CDR2 (germline): SGDLS, YYNGEE. The data derive from a study of CD8+ T cells in alopecia areata. Study-level points and caveats: Numerous expanded lesional clones remained in scalp and blood during tofacitinib. Clonality in the scalp and expanded CD8+ clones ranked among the top 100 were significantly decreased by tofacitinib. Unlike in mice, where it was clearer, TCR sharing across patients was less clear, possibly HLA-related.

This sample's treatment: oral pan-JAK inhibitor, 5-10 mg twice daily. The rearrangement joins TRBV9 to TRBJ1-3, with no clear D. Sequences were derived from CD8+ T cells sorted from blood, sampled at week 4, from a patient treated with tofacitinib. The receptor comes from a human donor with alopecia areata. In DNA, the CDR3 is TGTGCCAGCAGCGTAGACGCCGGCTCTGGAAACACCATATATTTT. As protein: CASSVDAGSGNTIYF. The whole variable domain, filled in from reference TRBV9 and TRBJ1-3, reads DSGVTQTPKHLITATGQRVTLRCSPRSGDLSVYWYQQSLDQGLQFLIQYYNGEERAKGNILERFSAQQFPDLHSELNLSSLELGDSALYFCASSVDAGSGNTIYFGEGSWLTVV.